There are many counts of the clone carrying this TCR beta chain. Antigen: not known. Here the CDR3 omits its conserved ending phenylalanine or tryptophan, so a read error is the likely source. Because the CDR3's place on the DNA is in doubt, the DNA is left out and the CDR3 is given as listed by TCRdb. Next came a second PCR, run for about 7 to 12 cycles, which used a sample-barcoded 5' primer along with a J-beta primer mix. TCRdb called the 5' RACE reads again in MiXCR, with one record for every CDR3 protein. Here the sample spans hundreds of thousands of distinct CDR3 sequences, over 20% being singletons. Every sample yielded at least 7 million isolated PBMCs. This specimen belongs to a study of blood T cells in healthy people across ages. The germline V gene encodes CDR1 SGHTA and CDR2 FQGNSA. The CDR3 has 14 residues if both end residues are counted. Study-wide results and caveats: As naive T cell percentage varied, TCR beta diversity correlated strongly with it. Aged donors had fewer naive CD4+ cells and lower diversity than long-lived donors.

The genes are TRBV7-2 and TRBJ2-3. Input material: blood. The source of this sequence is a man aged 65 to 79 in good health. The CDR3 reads CASSSTSTDTQYFI.